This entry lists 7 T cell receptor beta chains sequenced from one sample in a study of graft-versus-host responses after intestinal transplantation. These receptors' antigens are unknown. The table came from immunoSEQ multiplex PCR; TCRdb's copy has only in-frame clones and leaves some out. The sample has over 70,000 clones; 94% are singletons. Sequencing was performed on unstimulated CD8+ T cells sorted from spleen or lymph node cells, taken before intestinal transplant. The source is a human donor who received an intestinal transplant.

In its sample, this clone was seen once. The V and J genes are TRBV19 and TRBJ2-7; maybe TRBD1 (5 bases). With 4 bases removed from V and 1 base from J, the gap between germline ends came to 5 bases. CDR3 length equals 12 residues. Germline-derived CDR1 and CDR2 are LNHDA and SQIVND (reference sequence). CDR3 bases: TGTGCCAGTAGTACAGGGTCCTACGAGCAGTACTTC. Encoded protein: CASSTGSYEQYF. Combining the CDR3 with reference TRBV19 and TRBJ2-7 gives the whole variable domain DGGITQSPKYLFRKEGQNVTLSCEQNLNHDAMYWYRQDPGQGLRLIYYSQIVNDFQKGDIAEGYSVSREKKESFPLTVTSAQKNPTAFYLCASSTGSYEQYFGPGTRLTVT.

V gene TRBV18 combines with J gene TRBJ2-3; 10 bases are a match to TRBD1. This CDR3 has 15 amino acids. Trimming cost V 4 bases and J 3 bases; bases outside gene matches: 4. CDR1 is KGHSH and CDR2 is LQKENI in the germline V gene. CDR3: CASSQGQGTTDTQYF. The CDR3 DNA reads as TGTGCCAGCTCACAGGGACAGGGGACGACAGATACGCAGTATTTT.

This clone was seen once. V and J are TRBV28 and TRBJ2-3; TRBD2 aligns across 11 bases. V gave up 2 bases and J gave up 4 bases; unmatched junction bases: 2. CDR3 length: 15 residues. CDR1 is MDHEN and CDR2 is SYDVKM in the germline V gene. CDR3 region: CASSLTSGSADTQYF. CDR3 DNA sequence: TGTGCCAGCAGTTTAACTAGCGGGAGCGCAGATACGCAGTATTTT.

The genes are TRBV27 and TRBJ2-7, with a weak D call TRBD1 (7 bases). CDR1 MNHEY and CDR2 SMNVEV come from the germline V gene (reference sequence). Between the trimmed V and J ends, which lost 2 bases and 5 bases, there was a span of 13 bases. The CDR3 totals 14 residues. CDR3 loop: CASSLGQGGHEQYF. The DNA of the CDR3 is TGTGCCAGCAGTTTAGGGCAGGGGGGCCACGAGCAGTACTTC.

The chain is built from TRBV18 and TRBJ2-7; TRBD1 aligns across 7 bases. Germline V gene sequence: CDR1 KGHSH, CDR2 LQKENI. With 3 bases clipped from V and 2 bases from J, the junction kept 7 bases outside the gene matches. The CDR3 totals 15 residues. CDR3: CASSPRWDSPYEQYF. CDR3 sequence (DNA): TGTGCCAGCTCACCTCGTTGGGACAGCCCCTACGAGCAGTACTTC.

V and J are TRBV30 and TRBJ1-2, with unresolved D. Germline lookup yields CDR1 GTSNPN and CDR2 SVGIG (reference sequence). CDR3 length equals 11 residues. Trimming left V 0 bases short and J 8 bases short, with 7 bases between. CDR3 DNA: TGTGCCTGGAGTGTATTGGGGGGCTACACCTTC. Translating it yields CAWSVLGGYTF.

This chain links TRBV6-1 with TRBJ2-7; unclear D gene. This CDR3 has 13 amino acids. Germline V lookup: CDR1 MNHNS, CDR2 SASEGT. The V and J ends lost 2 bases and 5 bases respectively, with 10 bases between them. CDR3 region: CASSEQAVDEQYF. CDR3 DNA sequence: TGTGCCAGCAGTGAACAGGCCGTCGACGAGCAGTACTTC.